The source of this TCR beta chain is a study of blood T cell repertoires in COVID-19. Study background: Nucleic acid was either cDNA or gDNA, and it came from T cells, B-cell-depleted T cells, or PBMCs.

The CDR3 has 13 amino acids. The J segment lost 2 bases and the V segment lost 11 bases, leaving 8 bases of the junction unmatched. Per germline, CDR1 SNHLY and CDR2 FYNNEI. Methods used by the authors: Reference gene primer amplification in the assay estimated nucleated cell counts. The repertoire was sequenced with immunoSEQ multiplex PCR; TCRdb's copy has only in-frame clones and lacks some. V, J and clone size derive from that table, while D and trimming were established from the DNA sequence. The repertoire has roughly 97,000 clones, 75% to 95% of them found once; the top ten carry 1.5% to 2%. The sample taken for sequencing was peripheral blood. The source is a man in his 60s with acute or convalescent COVID-19. The chain carries TRBV2 and TRBJ1-2; 7 bases align to TRBD1. The CDR3 DNA follows: TGTGCCGGACAACAGGGGCCCAACTATGGCTACACCTTC. Translated: CAGQQGPNYGYTF.